The clone carrying this T cell receptor (beta chain) was recorded a few times. Antigen specificity is unknown. These data originate in a study of T-cell reconstitution after alpha-beta-depleted transplantation in children. Findings and caveats of the study: One year after transplant, T-cell counts and diversity came mostly from newly produced T cells.

Unique molecular identifiers were used in preparing the TCRbeta library. TCRdb re-called the PCR reads through MiXCR, storing one row per CDR3 protein. The sample lists about 500,000 distinct CDR3 sequences; 10% to 12% were seen once. V was cut by 1 base and J by 0 bases, with 13 bases left in between. In germline, CDR1 is DFQATT, CDR2 SNEGSKA (reference sequence). This CDR3 spans 16 amino acids. The receptor comes from a female patient between 2 and 15 years old who had a stem cell transplant for aplastic anemia, so the T cells may come from the graft donor. This rearrangement joins TRBV20-1 to TRBJ2-1; possible D gene TRBD2, 6 bases. The material sequenced was PBMCs, mostly from graft donor cells, taken 180 days after TCRalphabeta/CD19-depleted stem cell transplant. The CDR3 sequence: CSARGSSGNSYNEQFF. DNA for the CDR3: TGCAGTGCTAGAGGGAGTAGCGGTAACTCCTACAATGAGCAGTTCTTC.